The source of this T cell receptor beta chain is a study of response to subunit inactivated influenza vaccine. This clonotype was recorded a few times. The antigen is unknown. The CDR3 covers 13 residues. Trimming cost V 6 bases and J 3 bases; bases outside gene matches: 2. The germline V gene encodes CDR1 MNHNS and CDR2 SASEGT. TCRdb ran MiXCR on the RT-PCR reads and lists one entry per CDR3 protein. The table lists hundreds of thousands of distinct CDR3 sequences, roughly 8.2% of them singletons, with over 10% in the top ten. Study findings and constraints: The authors suggested that every seasonal influenza vaccination recruits few new T cells.

The chain carries TRBV6-1 and TRBJ2-3; 8 positions agree with TRBD1. The material was PBMCs from blood, obtained around 25 months after vaccination. The TCR comes from a man aged 50 to 69 who received an inactivated influenza vaccine. The CDR3 DNA reads as TGTGCCAGCAGGCAGGGGGCAACAGATACGCAGTATTTT. Its translation: CASRQGATDTQYF.